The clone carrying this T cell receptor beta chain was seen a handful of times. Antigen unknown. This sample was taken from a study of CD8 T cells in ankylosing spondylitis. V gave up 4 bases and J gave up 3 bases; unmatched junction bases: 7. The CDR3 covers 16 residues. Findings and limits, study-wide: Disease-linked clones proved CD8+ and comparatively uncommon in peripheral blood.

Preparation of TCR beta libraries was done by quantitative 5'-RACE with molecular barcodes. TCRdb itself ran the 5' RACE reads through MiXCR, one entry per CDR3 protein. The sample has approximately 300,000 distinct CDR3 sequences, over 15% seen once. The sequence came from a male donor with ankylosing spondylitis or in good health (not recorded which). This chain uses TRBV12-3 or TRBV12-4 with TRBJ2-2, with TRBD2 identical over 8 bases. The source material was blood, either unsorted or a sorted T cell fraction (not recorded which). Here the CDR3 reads CASSWGLGADTGELFF. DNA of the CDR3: TGTGCCAGCAGTTGGGGACTAGGGGCTGACACCGGGGAGCTGTTTTTT.